The sequence of this T cell receptor (beta chain) was determined in a study of cytomegalovirus exposure and HLA in healthy donors. A remark on this clone: The antigen is unknown.

Study-level points and caveats: Later analysis identified a missense DCLRE1C variant that was linked to TCR beta V- and J-gene trimming.

Primers: 60 Vbeta forward and 13 Jbeta reverse. Measured with immunoSEQ multiplex PCR; TCRdb has only the in-frame clones, and not every one. The sample shows about 130,000 clones, about 83% of them seen only once. The germline CDR1 and CDR2 sequences are GTSNPN and SVGIG (reference sequence). The germline V and J ends were trimmed by 4 bases and 0 bases, with 15 bases remaining between them. This CDR3 is built from 15 residues. This chain connects TRBV30 to TRBJ1-1, with D possibly matching TRBD1 (5 bases). This receptor was identified in a girl aged 2-9 years in good health and CMV-seronegative. The sample taken for sequencing was PBMCs. The CDR3 DNA reads as TGTGCCTGGAAGGGACGGACTAACATGAACACTGAAGCTTTCTTT. The encoded protein is CAWKGRTNMNTEAFF.